In this sample, the clone carrying this TCR beta chain turned up once. What it recognizes is unknown. The source of the sample is a study of CD4 T cells in relation to SARS-CoV-2 and coronaviruses. CD4 enrichment then naive enrichment separated naive from memory CD4+ cells. This CDR3 has 13 amino acids. The V segment lost 7 bases and the J segment 1 base; nucleotides outside the gene matches: 6. CDR1 and CDR2 (germline): SQVTM, ANQGSEA. Broader study findings: Samples before the pandemic and after infection were not matched within any donor.

TCRdb's copy holds only in-frame clones and misses some; the assay was immunoSEQ multiplex PCR. The profile shows tens of thousands of clones, around 89% of them singletons. Sequencing was performed on memory CD4+ T cells from PBMCs. This receptor was identified in an adult with COVID-19. The V and J genes are TRBV29-1 and TRBJ1-1; 7 bases fit TRBD1. CDR3 residues: CSAQRDRNTEAFF. CDR3 nucleotide sequence: TGCAGCGCACAAAGGGACAGGAACACTGAAGCTTTCTTT.